The following is a T cell receptor beta chain sequence with its context. The antigen remains unidentified. Assay: immunoSEQ multiplex PCR; the TCRdb copy retains only in-frame clones and omits some. In the table there are some 800,000 clones, 90% to 95% of which are singletons. The data derive from a study of shared clonotypes between healthy human individuals. Findings of the study overall: Clonotypes not shared had lower generation probabilities than those common to all four donors.

The CDR3 contains 13 residues. V lost 8 bases and J lost 2; bases outside the gene matches: 5. The germline V gene has CDR1 MNHEY and CDR2 SVGAGI. CD45RO-negative CD8 cells positively selected for CCR7 made up the naive population, which excluded terminally differentiated effector memory CD45RA+ cells. J is TRBJ2-7 and V is TRBV6-5; 8 nucleotides line up with TRBD2. Sequencing was performed on naive CD8+ T cells sorted from blood. The sequence was obtained from a young man in good health. CDR3 in amino acids: CASGAGGTYEQYF. The CDR3 nucleotides read TGTGCCAGCGGGGCGGGAGGTACCTACGAGCAGTACTTC.